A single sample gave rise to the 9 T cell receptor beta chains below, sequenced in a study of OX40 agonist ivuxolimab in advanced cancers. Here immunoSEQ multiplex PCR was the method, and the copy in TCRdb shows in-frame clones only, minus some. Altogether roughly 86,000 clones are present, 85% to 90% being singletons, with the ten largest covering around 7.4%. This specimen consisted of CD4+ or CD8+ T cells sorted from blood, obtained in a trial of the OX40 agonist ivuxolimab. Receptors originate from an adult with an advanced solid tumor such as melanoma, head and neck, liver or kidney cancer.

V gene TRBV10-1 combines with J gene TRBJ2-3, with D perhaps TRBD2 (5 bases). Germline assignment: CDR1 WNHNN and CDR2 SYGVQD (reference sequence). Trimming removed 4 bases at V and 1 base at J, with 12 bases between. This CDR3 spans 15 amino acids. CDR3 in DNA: TGCGCCAGCAGTGGTGAGGGATATGGCACAGATACGCAGTATTTT. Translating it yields CASSGEGYGTDTQYF.

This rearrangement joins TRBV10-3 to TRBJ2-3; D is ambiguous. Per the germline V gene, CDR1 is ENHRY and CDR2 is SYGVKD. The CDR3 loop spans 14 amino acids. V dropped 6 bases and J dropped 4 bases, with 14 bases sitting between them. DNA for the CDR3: TGTGCCATCAGCCAGCTAGGGAATTCAGATACGCAGTATTTT. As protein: CAISQLGNSDTQYF.

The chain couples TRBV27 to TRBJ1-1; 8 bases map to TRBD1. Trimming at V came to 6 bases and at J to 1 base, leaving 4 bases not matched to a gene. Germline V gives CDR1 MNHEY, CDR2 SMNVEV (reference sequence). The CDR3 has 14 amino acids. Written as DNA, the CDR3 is TGTGCCAGCAGACACAGGGGGAGGAACACTGAAGCTTTCTTT. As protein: CASRHRGRNTEAFF.

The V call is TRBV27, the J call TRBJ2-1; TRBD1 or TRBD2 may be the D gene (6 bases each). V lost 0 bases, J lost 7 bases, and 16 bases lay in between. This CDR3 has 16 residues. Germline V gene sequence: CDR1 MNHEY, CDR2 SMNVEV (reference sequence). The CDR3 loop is CASSLSTGASWNEQFF. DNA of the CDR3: TGTGCCAGCAGTTTATCGACGGGGGCAAGTTGGAATGAGCAGTTCTTC.

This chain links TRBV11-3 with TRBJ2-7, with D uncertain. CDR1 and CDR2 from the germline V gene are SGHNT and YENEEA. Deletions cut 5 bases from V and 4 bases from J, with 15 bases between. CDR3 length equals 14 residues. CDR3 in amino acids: CASSLDWLGYEQYF. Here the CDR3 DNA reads TGTGCCAGCAGCCTCGACTGGTTAGGTTACGAGCAGTACTTC.

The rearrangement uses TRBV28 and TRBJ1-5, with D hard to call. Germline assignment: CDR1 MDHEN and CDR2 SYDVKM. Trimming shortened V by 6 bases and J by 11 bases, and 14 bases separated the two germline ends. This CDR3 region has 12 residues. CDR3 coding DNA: TGTGCCAGCAGGGGCGGGCTTTTGTCCCAGCATTTT. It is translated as CASRGGLLSQHF.

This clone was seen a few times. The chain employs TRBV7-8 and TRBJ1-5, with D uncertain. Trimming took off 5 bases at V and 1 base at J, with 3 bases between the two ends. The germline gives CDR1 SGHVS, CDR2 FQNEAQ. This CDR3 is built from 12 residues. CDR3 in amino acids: CASSISNQPQHF. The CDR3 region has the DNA TGTGCCAGCAGCATAAGCAATCAGCCCCAGCATTTT.

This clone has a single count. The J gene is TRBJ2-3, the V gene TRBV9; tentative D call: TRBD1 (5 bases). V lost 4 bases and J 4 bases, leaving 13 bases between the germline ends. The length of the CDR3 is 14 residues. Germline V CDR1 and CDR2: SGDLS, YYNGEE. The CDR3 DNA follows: TGTGCCAGCAGCCGGGCCAAAGGGGCAGATACGCAGTATTTT. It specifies CASSRAKGADTQYF.

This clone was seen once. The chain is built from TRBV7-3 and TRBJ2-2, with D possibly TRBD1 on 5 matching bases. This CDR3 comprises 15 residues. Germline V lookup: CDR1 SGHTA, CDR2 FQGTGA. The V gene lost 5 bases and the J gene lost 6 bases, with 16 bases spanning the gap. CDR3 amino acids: CASSPRDEGSGELFF. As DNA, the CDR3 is TGTGCCAGCAGCCCCAGGGATGAAGGGTCCGGGGAGCTGTTTTTT.